This T cell receptor (beta chain) was recovered during a study of blood T cell repertoires in COVID-19. Study-wide background: The study drew acute and convalescent COVID-19 samples from the United States, Italy and Spain.

The table came from immunoSEQ multiplex PCR; TCRdb's copy has only in-frame clones and leaves some out. In the table there are under 300,000 clones, more than 65% of which are singletons. This CDR3 is built from 15 residues. Trimming removed 1 base at V and 0 bases at J, with 7 bases between. CDR1 is MGHRA and CDR2 is YSYEKL in the germline V gene. Specimen: peripheral blood. This chain connects TRBV4-1 to TRBJ1-3, with D uncertain. The clonotype originates from a woman in her forties with active or convalescent COVID-19. CDR3: CASSQAGFSGNTIYF. In DNA, the CDR3 is TGCGCCAGCAGCCAAGCAGGCTTCTCTGGAAACACCATATATTTT.